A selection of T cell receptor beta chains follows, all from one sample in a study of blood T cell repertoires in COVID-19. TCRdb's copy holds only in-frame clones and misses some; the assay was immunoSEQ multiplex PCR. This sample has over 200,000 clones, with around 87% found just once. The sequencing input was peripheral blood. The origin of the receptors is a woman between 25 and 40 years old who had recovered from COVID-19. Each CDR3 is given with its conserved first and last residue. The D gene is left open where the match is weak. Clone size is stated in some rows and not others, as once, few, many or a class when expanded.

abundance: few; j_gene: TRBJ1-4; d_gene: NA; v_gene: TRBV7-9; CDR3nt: TGTGCCAGCAGCTTAGCCCAGGGGCGGTATGAAAAACTGTTTTTT; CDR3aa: CASSLAQGRYEKLFF
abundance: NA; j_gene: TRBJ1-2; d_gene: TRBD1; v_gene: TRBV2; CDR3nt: TGTGCCAGCAGGTGGACAGGAAATGGCTACACCTTC; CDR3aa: CASRWTGNGYTF
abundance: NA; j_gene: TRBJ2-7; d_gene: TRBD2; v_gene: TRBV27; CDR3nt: TGTGCCAGCAGCCACCGGGGGGAAGGGTACGAGCAGTACTTC; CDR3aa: CASSHRGEGYEQYF
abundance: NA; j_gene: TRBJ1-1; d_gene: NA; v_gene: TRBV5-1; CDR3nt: TGCGCCAGCAGCCTGGGGGGCGCAGGTTGGAACACTGAAGCTTTCTTT; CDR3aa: CASSLGGAGWNTEAFF
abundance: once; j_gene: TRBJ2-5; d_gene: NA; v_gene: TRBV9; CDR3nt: TGTGCCAGCACCCAAGGCATGGGCCAGGAGACCCAGTACTTC; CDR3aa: CASTQGMGQETQYF
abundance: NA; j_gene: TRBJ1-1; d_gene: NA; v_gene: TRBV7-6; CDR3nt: TGTGCCAGCAGCACACGACAGGACAGGAACACTGAAGCTTTCTTT; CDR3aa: CASSTRQDRNTEAFF
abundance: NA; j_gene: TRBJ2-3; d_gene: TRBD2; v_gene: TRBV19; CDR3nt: TGTGCCAGTAGTATAAGAGCGGGGGGAAGAGATACGCAGTATTTT; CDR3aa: CASSIRAGGRDTQYF
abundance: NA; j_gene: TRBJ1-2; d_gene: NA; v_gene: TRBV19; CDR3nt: TGTGCCAGTAGTATCGGTGGGACGGGAGCTAACTATGGCTACACCTTC; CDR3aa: CASSIGGTGANYGYTF
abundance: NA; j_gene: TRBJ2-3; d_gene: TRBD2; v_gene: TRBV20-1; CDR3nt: TGCAGTGCTAGTTCCGGGACTACCACAGATACGCAGTATTTT; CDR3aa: CSASSGTTTDTQYF
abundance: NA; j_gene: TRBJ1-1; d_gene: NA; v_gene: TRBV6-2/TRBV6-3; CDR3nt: TGTGCCAGCAGTTACCACAGATTGAACACTGAAGCTTTCTTT; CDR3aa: CASSYHRLNTEAFF
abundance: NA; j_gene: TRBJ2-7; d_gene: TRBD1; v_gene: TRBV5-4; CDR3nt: TGTGCCAGCAGCTCGGGACAGGATGGGTCCTACGAGCAGTACTTC; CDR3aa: CASSSGQDGSYEQYF
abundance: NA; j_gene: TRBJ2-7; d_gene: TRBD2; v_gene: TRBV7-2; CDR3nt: TGTGCCAGCAGCTTGATTAGCGGGGGGGGCCGGTTGCAGTACTTC; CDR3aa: CASSLISGGGRLQYF
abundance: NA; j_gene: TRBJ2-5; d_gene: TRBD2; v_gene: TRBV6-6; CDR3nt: TGTGCCAGCAGTCCCTGGACTAGCGGGGATTACCAAGAGACCCAGTACTTC; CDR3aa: CASSPWTSGDYQETQYF
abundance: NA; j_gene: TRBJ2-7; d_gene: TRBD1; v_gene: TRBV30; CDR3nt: TGTGCCTGGAGTCTACAGGGGTTCCACGAGCAGTACTTC; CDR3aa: CAWSLQGFHEQYF